This paragraph reports one TCR beta chain. This receptor's antigen is unknown. Per-nucleotide qualities are absent, and no much larger clonotype sits a single base away. The library was generated by the immunoSEQ multiplex PCR assay. For most patients, genomic DNA was isolated using the Qiagen DNeasy Blood and Tissue Kit and was shipped frozen to Adaptive Biotechnologies for TCR sequencing. Adaptive Biotechnologies carried out high-throughput TCR-beta CDR3 sequencing of genomic DNA for most patients. The paper's data handling went like this. TCR sequencing data were retrieved from Adaptive's ImmunoSEQ software for 18 patients, whereas a few other patients were processed with MiXCR and VDJtools. CD4 versus CD8 sorting errors were corrected by removing sequences found in both subsets at a frequency ratio below 5:1. CDR3 nucleotide sequences shared between donor and recipient were removed because their origin could not be assigned. To count as alloreactive, a clone needed at least 2-fold expansion over unstimulated cells and a minimum CFSE-low frequency of 0.002% (template counts) or 0.001% (read counts). Clones detected in sequenced pre-transplant spleen, lymph node, or MLR CFSE-low populations of the donor or recipient were defined as mappable. Cumulative frequency of alloreactive clones was calculated as a percentage of all sequences weighted by copy number. TCRdb limited this immuneACCESS table to in-frame rearrangements with V and J called. A share of clones is missing; checked studies link under half to unresolved V genes, and the rest is unexplained. V, J and clone size are taken as reported in that table, and D and trimming were inferred from the DNA itself. This sample holds approximately 99,000 clones; roughly 91% were observed only once. The leading ten clones occupy around 0.2% of the sample.

This sample was taken from a study of graft-versus-host responses after intestinal transplantation listed by TCRdb under 2021. As for the study more broadly: The transplants that recipients received were multivisceral, liver-intestinal, or isolated intestinal. Alloreactive clones were identified by sequencing pre-transplant mixed lymphocyte reaction products and comparing them with unstimulated pre-transplant donor and recipient T cells. Samples from a few later patients were sequenced in-house on an Illumina MiSeq with MiXCR processing rather than by the commercial service. Donor T cell macrochimerism was defined as a peak of at least 4% donor T cells among recipient peripheral blood mononuclear cells. All recipients received anti-thymocyte globulin induction followed by maintenance tacrolimus and steroids for around 3 years. After intestinal transplantation, graft-versus-host and host-versus-graft alloreactive T cell clones in the graft, circulation and bone marrow were tracked using bulk TCR-beta CDR3 sequencing. A cohort of roughly 25 intestinal transplant recipients, including one retransplant, was enrolled, and 3 patients lacking pretransplant specimens were excluded.

What the research found in general, with its limitations: GvH clones were detected in recipient bone marrow, and some of these GvH clones were observed earlier in ileal mucosa or blood, consistent with an intestinal mucosal origin. Peak levels of circulating GvH clones were associated with declines in HvG clones early after transplant. The relatively low number and heterogeneity of intestinal transplant patients limited the conclusions. In patients with donor T cell macrochimerism, the allografts had high GvH to HvG T cell clonal ratios.

The time point tag for this specimen amounts to: cells obtained before transplantation from donor or recipient. CD3+CD4+ and CD3+CD8+ populations were FACS-sorted from unstimulated pre-transplant donor and recipient cells taken from spleen or lymph nodes. This receptor was taken from a human donor who was the organ donor for an intestinal transplant. Specimen: unstimulated CD4+ T cells sorted from spleen or lymph node cells, collected before transplant.

The encoded CDR3 is CASSLIGAGQQPQHF. The bases are TGTGCCAGCAGTTTAATAGGGGCCGGACAACAGCCCCAGCATTTT. The chain was built from TRBV28 and TRBJ1-5; a tentative D call is TRBD1 (5 bases match). The CDR3 contains 15 residues, cysteine and phenylalanine counted. Kept here is only the CDR3 DNA, which spans 45 bases and is read in frame from base 1. Trimming takes 2 bases from V and 7 bases from J, and the germline ends sit 15 bases apart. Based on the germline V gene, the CDR1 and CDR2 sequences are MDHEN and SYDVKM.